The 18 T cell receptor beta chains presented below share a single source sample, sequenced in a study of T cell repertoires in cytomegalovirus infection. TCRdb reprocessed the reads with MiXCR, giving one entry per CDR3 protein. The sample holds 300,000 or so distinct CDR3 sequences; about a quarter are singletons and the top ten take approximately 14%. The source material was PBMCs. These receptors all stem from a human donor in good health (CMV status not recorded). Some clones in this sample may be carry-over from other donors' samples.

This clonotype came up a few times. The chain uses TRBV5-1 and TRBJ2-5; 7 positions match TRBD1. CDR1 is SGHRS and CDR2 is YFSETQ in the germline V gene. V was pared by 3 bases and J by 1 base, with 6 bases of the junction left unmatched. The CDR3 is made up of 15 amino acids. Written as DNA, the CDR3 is TGCGCCAGCAGCTCCCAACGGACAGGCCAAGAGACCCAGTACTTC. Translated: CASSSQRTGQETQYF.

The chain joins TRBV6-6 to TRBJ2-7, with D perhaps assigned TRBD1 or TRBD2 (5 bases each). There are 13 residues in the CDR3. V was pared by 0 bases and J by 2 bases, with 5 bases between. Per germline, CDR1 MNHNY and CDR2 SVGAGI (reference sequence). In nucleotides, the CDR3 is TGTGCCAGCAGTTACTCGGGGGCCTACGAGCAGTACTTC. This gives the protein CASSYSGAYEQYF.

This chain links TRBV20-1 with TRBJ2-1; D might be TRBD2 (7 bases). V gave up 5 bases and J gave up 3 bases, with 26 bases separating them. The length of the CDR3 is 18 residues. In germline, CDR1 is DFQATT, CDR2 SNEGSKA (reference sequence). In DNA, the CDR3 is TGCAGTGCTTCCTCTAGAGGGGGAGGGCCTTTTAGCTACAATGAGCAGTTCTTC. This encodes CSASSRGGGPFSYNEQFF.

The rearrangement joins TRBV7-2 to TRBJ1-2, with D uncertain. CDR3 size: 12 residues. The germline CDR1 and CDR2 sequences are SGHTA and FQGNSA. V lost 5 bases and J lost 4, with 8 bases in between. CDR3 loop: CASSLRSYGYTF. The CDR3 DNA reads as TGTGCCAGCAGCCTTAGATCCTATGGCTACACCTTC.

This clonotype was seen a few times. CDR3 loop: CASSLPGQGGTDTQYF. CDR3 in DNA: TGTGCCAGCAGCCTTCCGGGACAGGGAGGAACAGATACGCAGTATTTT. The chain links TRBV5-6 to TRBJ2-3; 9 bases align to TRBD1. This CDR3 spans 16 amino acids. V was clipped by 4 bases and J by 3 bases; unmatched bases: 9. In germline, CDR1 is SGHDT, CDR2 YYEEEE.

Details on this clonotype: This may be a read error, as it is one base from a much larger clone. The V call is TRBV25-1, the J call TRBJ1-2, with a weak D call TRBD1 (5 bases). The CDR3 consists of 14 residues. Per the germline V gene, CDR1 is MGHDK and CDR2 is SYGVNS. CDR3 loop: CDSSERGATGSYTF. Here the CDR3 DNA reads TGTGACAGCAGTGAACGAGGCGCCACAGGAAGCTACACCTTC.

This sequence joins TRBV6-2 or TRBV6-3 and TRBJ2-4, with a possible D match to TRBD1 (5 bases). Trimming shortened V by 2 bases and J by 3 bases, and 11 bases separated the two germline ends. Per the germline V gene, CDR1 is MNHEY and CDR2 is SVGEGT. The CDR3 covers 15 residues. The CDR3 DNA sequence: TGTGCCAGCAGTTACGAGCGTCAGGGCAAAAACATTCAGTACTTC. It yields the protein CASSYERQGKNIQYF.

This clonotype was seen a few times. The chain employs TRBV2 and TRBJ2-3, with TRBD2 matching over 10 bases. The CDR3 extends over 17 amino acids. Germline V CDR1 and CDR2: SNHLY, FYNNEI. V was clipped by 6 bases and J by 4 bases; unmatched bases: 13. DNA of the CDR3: TGTGCCAGCAGCAAGCGGGGGGGCCCTGTGGTATCAGATACGCAGTATTTT. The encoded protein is CASSKRGGPVVSDTQYF. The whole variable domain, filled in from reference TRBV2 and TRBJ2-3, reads EPEVTQTPSHQVTQMGQEVILRCVPISNHLYFYWYRQILGQKVEFLVSFYNNEISEKSEIFDDQFSVERPDGSNFTLKIRSTKLEDSAMYFCASSKRGGPVVSDTQYFGPGTRLTVL.

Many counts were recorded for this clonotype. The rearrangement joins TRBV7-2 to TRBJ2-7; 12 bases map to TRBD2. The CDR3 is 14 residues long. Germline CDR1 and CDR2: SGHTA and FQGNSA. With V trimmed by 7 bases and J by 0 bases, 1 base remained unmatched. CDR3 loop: CASKTSGSSYEQYF. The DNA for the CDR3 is TGTGCCAGCAAGACTAGCGGGAGCTCCTACGAGCAGTACTTC.

DNA for the CDR3: TGTGCCAGCAGAATGGGACTCCCAAACTCCTACGAGCAGTACTTC. Translation: CASRMGLPNSYEQYF. This chain links TRBV27 with TRBJ2-7; a weak D match, TRBD2 (6 bases). The CDR3 has 15 amino acids. Trimming stripped 6 bases from V and 0 bases from J, with 15 bases between. Germline V gene sequence: CDR1 MNHEY, CDR2 SMNVEV (reference sequence).

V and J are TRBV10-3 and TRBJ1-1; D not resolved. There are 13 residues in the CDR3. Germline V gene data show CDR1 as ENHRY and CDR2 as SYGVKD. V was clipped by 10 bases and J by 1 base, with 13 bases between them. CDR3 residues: CARRKGENTEAFF. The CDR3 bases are TGTGCCAGAAGGAAGGGCGAGAACACTGAAGCTTTCTTT.

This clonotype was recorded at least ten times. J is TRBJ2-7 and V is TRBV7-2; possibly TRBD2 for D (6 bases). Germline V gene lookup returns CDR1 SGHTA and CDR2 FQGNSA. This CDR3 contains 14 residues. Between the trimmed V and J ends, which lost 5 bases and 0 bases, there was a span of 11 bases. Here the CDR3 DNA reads TGTGCCAGCAGCCGGGACTTCCTCTCCTACGAGCAGTACTTC. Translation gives CASSRDFLSYEQYF.

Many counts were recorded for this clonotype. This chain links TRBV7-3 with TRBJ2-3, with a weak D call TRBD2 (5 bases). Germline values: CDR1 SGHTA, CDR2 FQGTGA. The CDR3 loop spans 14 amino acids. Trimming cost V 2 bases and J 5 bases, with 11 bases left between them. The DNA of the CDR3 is TGTGCCAGCAGCTTATTCGGGGAAGGAGATACGCAGTATTTT. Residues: CASSLFGEGDTQYF.

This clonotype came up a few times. DNA for the CDR3: TGTGCCAGCAGTTTACAAGGCCTGGCGCACTACGAGCAGTACTTC. Amino acids: CASSLQGLAHYEQYF. This sequence joins TRBV27 and TRBJ2-7; no clear D. CDR3 length: 15 residues. V shed 2 bases and J shed 3 bases, with 14 bases lying between them. The germline V gene has CDR1 MNHEY and CDR2 SMNVEV (reference sequence).

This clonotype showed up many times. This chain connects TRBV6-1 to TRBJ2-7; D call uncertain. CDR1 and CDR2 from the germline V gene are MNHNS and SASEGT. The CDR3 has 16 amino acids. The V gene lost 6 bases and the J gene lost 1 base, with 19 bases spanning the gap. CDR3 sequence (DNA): TGTGCCAGCAGCCGCAGAGGACGGTCGATTTCCTACGAGCAGTACTTC. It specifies CASSRRGRSISYEQYF.

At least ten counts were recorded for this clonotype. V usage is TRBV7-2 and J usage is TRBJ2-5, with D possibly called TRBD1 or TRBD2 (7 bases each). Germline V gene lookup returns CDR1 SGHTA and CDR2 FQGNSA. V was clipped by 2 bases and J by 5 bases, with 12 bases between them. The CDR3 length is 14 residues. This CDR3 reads CASSLNRGGETQYF. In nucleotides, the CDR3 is TGTGCCAGCAGCTTAAACAGGGGAGGGGAGACCCAGTACTTC.

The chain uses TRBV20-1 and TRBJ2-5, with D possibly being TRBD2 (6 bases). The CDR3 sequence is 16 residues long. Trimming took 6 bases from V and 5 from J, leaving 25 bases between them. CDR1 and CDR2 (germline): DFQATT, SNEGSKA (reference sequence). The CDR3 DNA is TGCAGTGCCCTAGAGATCCTGAGGGGTGCGGGGGAGACCCAGTACTTC. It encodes CSALEILRGAGETQYF.

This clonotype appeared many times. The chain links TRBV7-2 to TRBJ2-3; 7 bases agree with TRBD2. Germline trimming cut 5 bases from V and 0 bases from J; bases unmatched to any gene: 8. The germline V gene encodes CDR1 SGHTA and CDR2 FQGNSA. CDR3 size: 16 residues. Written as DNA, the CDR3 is TGTGCCAGCAGCCTAGGTCAGGGAGGGAGCACAGATACGCAGTATTTT. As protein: CASSLGQGGSTDTQYF.